A single T cell receptor beta chain is shown here with its context. No antigen is known for it. This sample was included in a study of T cell responses to AZD1222 COVID-19 vaccine. Study-level results: Clonal diversity was possibly underestimated, and white British individuals and females predominated among donors. Sampled repertoires all dated from after the peak T cell response. Baseline antibody screening turned up just a handful of seropositive AZD1222 recipients. Along spike, vaccine-associated CD4 TCRs were found throughout, with dominance at 160-218 and 743-854.

From germline, CDR1 is SNHLY and CDR2 FYNNEI. V gave up 4 bases and J gave up 0 bases, with 12 bases separating them. The CDR3 is 16 amino acids. Data came from immunoSEQ multiplex PCR; TCRdb stores just in-frame clones and leaves some out. The sample carries some 110,000 clones, around nine tenths recorded once. The chain is built from TRBV2 and TRBJ1-4, with D tentatively TRBD1 (6 bases). This sample comprised peripheral blood, obtained 28 days after the second dose of the MenACWY control vaccine. The source is an adult who received the MenACWY meningococcal vaccine as a control. This chain's CDR3 is CASSGRQDSTNEKLFF. CDR3 coding DNA: TGTGCCAGCAGTGGGAGACAGGATTCAACTAATGAAAAACTGTTTTTT.